These 25 T cell receptor beta chains share one sample of origin, sequenced in a study of vaccination effects on CD4 cells after COVID-19. The assay was immunoSEQ multiplex PCR, and TCRdb's table has in-frame clones only and misses some. Of 75,000 or so clones in the sample, around four fifths were seen once. Antigen-specific CD4+ T cells expanded by the ViraFEST assay with viral peptide pools were then sequenced. When 10 to 11 days of culture had elapsed, CD4+ T cells were isolated. Vaccine administered to participants consisted of two doses of either BNT162b2 or mRNA-1273. Antigen specificity for these receptors is unknown. The material was CD4+ T cells from PBMCs cultured with HCoV-OC43 spike peptides, obtained after COVID-19 vaccination. The subset: HCoV-OC43 spike overlapping peptide pool stimulation. The receptors come from a human donor who received a COVID-19 vaccine.

This chain links TRBV27 with TRBJ2-3; D gene unclear. This CDR3 contains 14 residues. V was cut by 10 bases and J by 6 bases, with 20 bases left in between. Germline CDR1 and CDR2: MNHEY and SMNVEV (reference sequence). This CDR3 reads CATMGYLQSDTQYF. CDR3 nucleotide sequence: TGTGCCACCATGGGGTACTTACAGTCGGATACGCAGTATTTT.

With regard to this clone: At one boundary the junction diverges from the germline segment, which might be a read error. This sequence joins TRBV24-1 and TRBJ2-2; D may be TRBD2 (5 bases). The V gene's germline CDR1 is KGHDR and CDR2 SFDVKD. This CDR3 contains 14 residues. CDR3 bases: TGTGCCACCAGTGACCCCCCTAGCACCCGGGAGCTGTTTTTT. Translated: CATSDPPSTRELFF.

V usage is TRBV18 and J usage is TRBJ1-5; maybe TRBD1 (6 bases). With 3 bases removed from V and 6 bases from J, the gap between germline ends came to 15 bases. Germline CDR1 and CDR2: KGHSH and LQKENI. The CDR3 contains 15 residues. CDR3: CASSPAGGPGQPQHF. CDR3 DNA: TGTGCCAGCTCACCCGCCGGGGGGCCAGGTCAGCCCCAGCATTTT. Full variable domain (outside the CDR3, taken from reference TRBV18 and TRBJ1-5): NAGVMQNPRHLVRRRGQEARLRCSPMKGHSHVYWYRQLPEEGLKFMVYLQKENIIDESGMPKERFSAEFPKEGPSILRIQQVVRGDSAAYFCASSPAGGPGQPQHFGDGTRLSIL.

There are a few counts of this clone. The chain links TRBV9 to TRBJ1-1; D not resolved. In germline, CDR1 is SGDLS, CDR2 YYNGEE. This CDR3 is 14 amino acids long. The V and J ends lost 0 bases and 5 bases respectively, with 11 bases between them. The CDR3 loop reads CASSVVASRTEAFF. The CDR3 coding sequence is TGTGCCAGCAGCGTAGTTGCCTCCCGGACTGAAGCTTTCTTT.

In its sample, this clone was seen a few times. This chain joins TRBV3-1 (or the pseudogene TRBV3-2) and TRBJ1-2, with TRBD1 identical over 8 bases. After removal of 0 bases from V and 4 bases from J, the junction contained 4 bases not matched to a gene. Germline CDR1 reads LGHDT; CDR2 reads YNNKEL (reference sequence). The CDR3 has 15 amino acids. The CDR3 reads CASSQESTGVYGYTF. CDR3 bases: TGTGCCAGCAGCCAAGAGTCGACAGGGGTCTATGGCTACACCTTC.

The chain carries TRBV5-1 and TRBJ2-3; the D gene could be TRBD1 or TRBD2 (5 bases each). The germline gives CDR1 SGHRS, CDR2 YFSETQ. The CDR3 length is 15 residues. V gave up 4 bases and J gave up 0 bases, with 12 bases separating them. In DNA, the CDR3 is TGCGCCAGCAGCGGGGGACGGAAAAGCACAGATACGCAGTATTTT. Residues: CASSGGRKSTDTQYF.

This chain joins TRBV19 and TRBJ1-1; D gene unclear. In germline, CDR1 is LNHDA, CDR2 SQIVND (reference sequence). The CDR3 covers 11 residues. V gave up 7 bases and J gave up 7 bases, with 10 bases separating them. In DNA, the CDR3 is TGTGCCAGTACTACACGGGTTGAAGCTTTCTTT. Its protein is CASTTRVEAFF.

The chain carries TRBV2 and TRBJ2-3; D call uncertain. The CDR3 consists of 16 residues. The V end lost 4 bases, the J end lost 0 bases, and 14 bases lay between the germline ends. Looked up from germline, CDR1 is SNHLY and CDR2 is FYNNEI. This chain's CDR3 is CASSVAGTTSTDTQYF. The CDR3, as DNA: TGTGCCAGCAGTGTGGCAGGTACAACTAGCACAGATACGCAGTATTTT.

This chain uses TRBV5-1 with TRBJ1-1, with D perhaps TRBD1 (6 bases). Germline assignment: CDR1 SGHRS and CDR2 YFSETQ. Trimming removed 0 bases from V and 1 base from J, with 13 bases in between. The CDR3 extends over 16 amino acids. The CDR3 DNA is TGCGCCAGCAGCTTGGGGAGCGGGGGGGCGAACACTGAAGCTTTCTTT. Amino acids: CASSLGSGGANTEAFF.

The chain recombines TRBV7-2 with TRBJ2-3, with 14 bases matching TRBD2. The V segment lost 5 bases and the J segment 2 bases; nucleotides outside the gene matches: 3. The CDR3 sequence is 16 residues long. Germline V gene data show CDR1 as SGHTA and CDR2 as FQGNSA. CDR3 loop: CASSAGLAGATDTQYF. The CDR3 DNA is TGTGCCAGCAGCGCGGGACTAGCGGGGGCCACAGATACGCAGTATTTT.

This rearrangement joins TRBV10-3 to TRBJ1-2; 9 bases match TRBD1. The germline V gene encodes CDR1 ENHRY and CDR2 SYGVKD. The CDR3 spans 14 residues. J lost 5 bases, V lost 7 bases, and 8 bases had no gene match. The CDR3 region has the DNA TGTGCCATCACCCCGCTACAGGGGGCTTATGGCTACACCTTC. Amino acids: CAITPLQGAYGYTF.

V gene TRBV9 combines with J gene TRBJ2-6; D gene uncertain. Germline-derived CDR1 and CDR2 are SGDLS and YYNGEE. Trimming pared 4 bases from V and 0 bases from J, leaving 8 bases between. There are 15 residues in the CDR3. CDR3 residues: CASSLGNSGANVLTF. CDR3 coding DNA: TGTGCCAGCAGCCTTGGGAACTCTGGGGCCAACGTCCTGACTTTC.

V usage is TRBV12-3 or TRBV12-4 and J usage is TRBJ2-4; D remains unclear. V gave up 6 bases and J gave up 8 bases, with 11 bases separating them. CDR3 length: 12 amino acids. The CDR3: CASRYDGDIQYF. The CDR3 DNA reads as TGTGCCAGCAGGTACGATGGAGACATTCAGTACTTC.

V is TRBV18 and J is TRBJ2-2; maybe TRBD1 (6 bases). Trimming removed 2 bases at V and 0 bases at J, with 13 bases between. CDR1 is KGHSH, CDR2 LQKENI, per germline. The CDR3 runs 17 residues. The CDR3 DNA sequence: TGTGCCAGCTCACCAGGACAGTTGACCACGAACACCGGGGAGCTGTTTTTT. This encodes CASSPGQLTTNTGELFF.

This clone was counted only a few times. The rearrangement uses TRBV7-2 and TRBJ2-5; D unclear. The CDR3 runs 14 residues. Germline loops: CDR1 SGHTA, CDR2 FQGNSA. V was pared by 1 base and J by 5 bases, with 11 bases between. The chain's CDR3 is CASSLGLLEETQYF. CDR3 in DNA: TGTGCCAGCAGCTTAGGCTTGTTAGAGGAGACCCAGTACTTC.

The chain links TRBV3-1 (or the pseudogene TRBV3-2) to TRBJ2-2; 14 bases match TRBD2. Germline CDR1 reads LGHDT; CDR2 reads YNNKEL (reference sequence). The CDR3 covers 17 residues. V lost 3 bases, J lost 2 bases, and 2 bases stayed unmatched. CDR3 sequence (DNA): TGTGCCAGCAGCCAGGGACTAGCGGGGGCCAACACCGGGGAGCTGTTTTTT. This encodes CASSQGLAGANTGELFF.

This clone appeared a few times. J is TRBJ1-3 and V is TRBV3-1 (or the pseudogene TRBV3-2); D call uncertain. Trimming cost V 4 bases and J 0 bases, with 10 bases left between them. This CDR3 region has 15 residues. CDR1 is LGHDT and CDR2 is YNNKEL in the germline V gene (reference sequence). The CDR3 region is CASSLTDLSGNTIYF. CDR3 nucleotide sequence: TGTGCCAGCAGCCTTACGGACCTCTCTGGAAACACCATATATTTT.

The chain joins TRBV5-1 to TRBJ2-2; the D is unclear. The length of the CDR3 is 14 residues. Between the trimmed V and J ends, which lost 0 bases and 1 base, there was a span of 4 bases. Germline loops: CDR1 SGHRS, CDR2 YFSETQ. CDR3 coding DNA: TGCGCCAGCAGCTTGGGACAGAACACCGGGGAGCTGTTTTTT. It is translated as CASSLGQNTGELFF.

Here the CDR3 reads CASSPLGGTLYQETQYF. The CDR3 bases are TGTGCCAGCTCACCACTCGGCGGGACCCTTTACCAAGAGACCCAGTACTTC. The rearrangement links TRBV18 to TRBJ2-5, with a tentative D call TRBD2 (6 bases). CDR3 length: 17 residues. Looked up from germline, CDR1 is KGHSH and CDR2 is LQKENI. Between the trimmed V and J ends, which lost 1 base and 0 bases, there was a span of 15 bases.

The genes are TRBV19 and TRBJ1-1; D is unresolved. Germline V gene sequence: CDR1 LNHDA, CDR2 SQIVND (reference sequence). This CDR3 region has 14 residues. Trimming stripped 3 bases from V and 1 base from J, with 9 bases between. The chain's CDR3 is CASSIAVGNTEAFF. In nucleotides, the CDR3 is TGTGCCAGTAGTATTGCGGTGGGGAACACTGAAGCTTTCTTT.

Concerning this clone: The junction differs from germline at one of its ends, possibly a read error. This same CDR3 is encoded by further DNA sequences in the sample. The CDR3 nucleotides are TGTGCCAGCAGCTTGACAGGGTCTAACGAAAAACTGTTTTTT. This codes for CASSLTGSNEKLFF. The rearrangement uses TRBV5-5 and TRBJ1-4; a possible D gene is TRBD1 (6 bases). From germline, CDR1 is SGHKS and CDR2 YYEKEE (reference sequence). The CDR3 is made up of 14 amino acids.

The chain links TRBV7-7 to TRBJ2-2, with D possibly TRBD2 on 6 matching bases. The V end was cut by 5 bases, the J end by 11 bases, with 24 bases between. Germline-derived CDR1 and CDR2 are SSHAT and FNYEAQ (reference sequence). This CDR3 is 16 amino acids long. The CDR3 coding sequence is TGTGCCAGCAGCCTTTCCGGGACTGACACACCGGGAGAGCTGTTTTTT. It codes for CASSLSGTDTPGELFF. Filled out from reference TRBV7-7 and TRBJ2-2, the complete variable domain reads GAGVSQSPRYKVTKRGQDVTLRCDPISSHATLYWYQQALGQGPEFLTYFNYEAQPDKSGLPSDRFSAERPEGSISTLTIQRTEQRDSAMYRCASSLSGTDTPGELFFGEGSRLTVL.

V gene TRBV9 combines with J gene TRBJ2-3; TRBD2 matches 12 bases. With V trimmed by 0 bases and J by 3 bases, 5 bases remained unmatched. Germline CDR1 and CDR2: SGDLS and YYNGEE. This CDR3 comprises 17 residues. The CDR3 loop is CASSVGLAGGRTDTQYF. The DNA of the CDR3 is TGTGCCAGCAGCGTAGGTCTAGCGGGGGGGCGGACAGATACGCAGTATTTT.

The V gene is TRBV5-4, the J gene TRBJ2-3; 14 nucleotides align to TRBD2. Germline V gene data show CDR1 as SGHNT and CDR2 as YYREEE (reference sequence). This CDR3 comprises 16 residues. With V trimmed by 4 bases and J by 6 bases, 7 bases remained unmatched. The CDR3 here is CASSRRLAGGLDTQYF. The CDR3 nucleotides are TGTGCCAGCAGCCGGAGACTAGCGGGGGGGCTTGATACGCAGTATTTT.

The chain uses TRBV6-5 and TRBJ1-1, with D possibly matching TRBD1 (5 bases). Germline-derived CDR1 and CDR2 are MNHEY and SVGAGI. The V and J ends lost 3 bases and 2 bases respectively, with 10 bases between them. The CDR3 is 14 residues long. CDR3 nucleotides: TGTGCCAGCAGTTATGGGGGGTTTAACACTGAAGCTTTCTTT. This sequence encodes CASSYGGFNTEAFF.